Each of the 7 T cell receptor beta chains below was sequenced from the same sample in a study of spatial heterogeneity in lung cancer. Time point described: blood at routine non-recurrence follow-up after resection. TCRdb recomputed calls from the 5' RACE reads with MiXCR, one row per CDR3 protein. The data show roughly 120,000 distinct CDR3 sequences, with 10% to 13% seen just once and roughly 24% held by the top ten. This specimen was PBMCs, taken at follow-up. The receptors stem from a female donor with early-stage non-small cell lung cancer.

V gene TRBV6-5 combines with J gene TRBJ2-7; TRBD2 agrees at 7 bases. The CDR3 consists of 15 residues. Germline V gene data show CDR1 as MNHEY and CDR2 as SVGAGI. V was clipped by 4 bases and J by 0 bases; unmatched bases: 6. The DNA of the CDR3 is TGTGCCAGCAGTTTAGCTAGCGGTAGCTCCTACGAGCAGTACTTC. Protein sequence: CASSLASGSSYEQYF.

This clonotype appeared a few times. This chain links TRBV4-2 with TRBJ2-5; D remains ambiguous. Germline V lookup: CDR1 LGHNA, CDR2 YNFKEQ. CDR3 length: 12 residues. V was trimmed by 2 bases and J by 9 bases, leaving 10 bases between them. CDR3 nucleotides: TGTGCCAGCAGCCAAACTGATGGGTCCCAGTACTTC. Translating it yields CASSQTDGSQYF.

This clonotype showed up many times. The chain uses TRBV28 and TRBJ2-7; D might be TRBD2 (6 bases). Trimming cost V 8 bases and J 2 bases, with 13 bases left between them. The germline V gene has CDR1 MDHEN and CDR2 SYDVKM. CDR3 length equals 13 residues. The CDR3 DNA reads TGTGCCAGCGTCCGGGAGCCCCCCTACGAGCAGTACTTC. This sequence encodes CASVREPPYEQYF.

This clonotype was observed a few times. The chain uses TRBV30 and TRBJ1-1; D not resolved. CDR1 GTSNPN and CDR2 SVGIG come from the germline V gene (reference sequence). The length of the CDR3 is 13 residues. V lost 2 bases and J 4 bases, leaving 11 bases between the germline ends. The CDR3 region has the DNA TGTGCCTGGAGTCGGTATCCGGTCACTGAAGCTTTCTTT. Translated: CAWSRYPVTEAFF.

This clonotype was counted at least ten times. V and J are TRBV6-2 or TRBV6-3 and TRBJ1-2; the match to TRBD1 covers 7 bases. Germline V gene lookup returns CDR1 MNHEY and CDR2 SVGEGT. The V and J ends lost 2 bases and 4 bases, in that order; junction bases with no gene match: 1. This CDR3 contains 13 residues. The CDR3 loop is CASSYHRGYGYTF. CDR3 nucleotide sequence: TGTGCCAGCAGTTACCACAGGGGCTATGGCTACACCTTC.

This clonotype was counted between two and nine times. The chain links TRBV20-1 to TRBJ2-3, with 16 bases matching TRBD2. Germline V gene sequence: CDR1 DFQATT, CDR2 SNEGSKA (reference sequence). Trimming removed 2 bases from V and 6 bases from J; junction bases left unmatched: 5. This CDR3 contains 16 residues. The CDR3 DNA reads TGCAGTGCTAGACACCCGGGACTAGCGGGAGGGGATACGCAGTATTTT. It encodes CSARHPGLAGGDTQYF.

This clonotype appeared a few times. V usage is TRBV6-6 and J usage is TRBJ1-3, with D maybe TRBD1 (6 bases). The CDR3 runs to 16 residues. In germline, CDR1 is MNHNY, CDR2 SVGAGI (reference sequence). The V end lost 7 bases, the J end lost 3 bases, and 19 bases lay between the germline ends. CDR3 protein: CASTLTGSGFGNTIYF. The CDR3 DNA reads TGTGCCAGCACCCTAACAGGGTCCGGATTTGGAAACACCATATATTTT.